This entry lists 20 T cell receptor beta chains sequenced from one sample in a study of OX40 agonist ivuxolimab in advanced cancers. The assay was immunoSEQ multiplex PCR, and TCRdb's table has in-frame clones only and misses some. The table lists 60,000 to 65,000 clones, roughly 90% of them singletons. The specimen was CD4+ or CD8+ T cells sorted from blood, collected in a trial of the OX40 agonist ivuxolimab. The receptors stem from an adult with an advanced solid tumor such as melanoma, head and neck, liver or kidney cancer.

This clone was detected only a few times. This chain connects TRBV14 to TRBJ2-5; 13 nucleotides agree with TRBD2. V shed 3 bases and J 5 bases; nucleotides not matched to a gene: 6. The CDR3 extends over 16 amino acids. CDR1 is SGHDN, CDR2 FVKESK, per germline. CDR3 DNA sequence: TGTGCCAGCAGCCACTGGACTAGCGGGAGAGAGGAGACCCAGTACTTC. It translates to CASSHWTSGREETQYF.

The chain joins TRBV5-6 to TRBJ2-7; no firm D call. The V end lost 0 bases, the J end lost 3 bases, and 4 bases lay between the germline ends. Germline-derived CDR1 and CDR2 are SGHDT and YYEEEE. The CDR3 covers 12 residues. The CDR3 loop is CASSLVYYEQYF. Written as DNA, the CDR3 is TGTGCCAGCAGCTTGGTTTACTACGAGCAGTACTTC.

This sequence joins TRBV18 and TRBJ2-7; maybe TRBD1 (5 bases). Per germline, CDR1 KGHSH and CDR2 LQKENI. CDR3 length equals 16 residues. The ends were cut back, 2 bases at V and 0 bases at J, with 14 bases in the middle. CDR3 nucleotide sequence: TGTGCCAGCTCACCAGGGGCAGGGCCCCACTCCTACGAGCAGTACTTC. This codes for CASSPGAGPHSYEQYF.

V gene TRBV7-6 combines with J gene TRBJ2-1; D perhaps matches TRBD1 (6 bases). CDR1 SGHVS and CDR2 FNYEAQ come from the germline V gene. V lost 5 bases to trimming and J lost 8 bases, with 16 bases between them. The CDR3 is made up of 14 amino acids. The CDR3 is CASSTTRGMDEQFF. Here the CDR3 DNA reads TGTGCCAGCAGCACAACGAGGGGGATGGATGAGCAGTTCTTC.

In nucleotides, the CDR3 is TGTGCCAGCAGCTCAGACAGACAGGGGGTCTACGAGCAGTACTTC. Translating it yields CASSSDRQGVYEQYF. The chain carries TRBV5-6 and TRBJ2-7; 9 bases match TRBD1. Germline CDR1 SGHDT, CDR2 YYEEEE. This CDR3 is 15 amino acids long. The J segment lost 3 bases and the V segment lost 3 bases, leaving 7 bases of the junction unmatched.

The V and J genes are TRBV7-9 and TRBJ1-5, with a weak D call TRBD1 (6 bases). Per the germline V gene, CDR1 is SEHNR and CDR2 is FQNEAQ (reference sequence). This CDR3 spans 16 amino acids. V lost 1 base to trimming and J lost 0 bases, with 10 bases between them. CDR3 sequence reads: CASSLVDSGSNQPQHF. The CDR3 DNA is TGTGCCAGCAGCTTAGTGGACAGTGGTAGCAATCAGCCCCAGCATTTT.

The chain employs TRBV4-1 and TRBJ2-7; 10 bases match TRBD1. V lost 1 base and J lost 0; bases outside the gene matches: 0. The CDR3 contains 15 residues. In germline, CDR1 is MGHRA, CDR2 YSYEKL. CDR3 sequence reads: CASSQGQGASYEQYF. The CDR3 region has the DNA TGCGCCAGCAGCCAAGGACAGGGGGCCTCCTACGAGCAGTACTTC.

The chain combines TRBV19 with TRBJ2-7; 7 bases align to TRBD1. The CDR3 has 14 amino acids. CDR1 LNHDA and CDR2 SQIVND come from the germline V gene (reference sequence). J gave up 4 bases and V 2 bases, and 5 bases lay outside the gene matches. The CDR3 nucleotides are TGTGCCAGTAGTATAACCGGACAGGTATACGAGCAGTACTTC. It encodes CASSITGQVYEQYF.

The chain recombines TRBV6-5 with TRBJ1-4; no definite D call. CDR1 and CDR2 (germline): MNHEY, SVGAGI. Trimming took 8 bases from V and 8 from J, leaving 21 bases between them. The CDR3 length is 15 residues. This chain's CDR3 is CASQTLANIPEKLFF. DNA of the CDR3: TGTGCCAGCCAAACTCTCGCAAACATCCCGGAAAAACTGTTTTTT.

This chain uses TRBV21-1 with TRBJ2-3; the D call TRBD2 from the table was never checked on the DNA. TRBV21-1 is labeled a pseudogene. The CDR3 contains 16 residues. The CDR3 DNA sequence: TGTGCCAGCAGCGGCGTAGGACTAGCGGGAGTAGATACGCAGTATTTT. Protein sequence: CASSGVGLAGVDTQYF.

The V call is TRBV7-6, the J call TRBJ2-1; D not certain. CDR3 length: 15 residues. The germline CDR1 and CDR2 sequences are SGHVS and FNYEAQ. The V and J ends lost 5 bases and 2 bases respectively, with 13 bases between them. The CDR3: CASSTIGDTYNEQFF. The CDR3 nucleotides are TGTGCCAGCAGCACGATAGGCGACACCTACAATGAGCAGTTCTTC.

The chain links TRBV2 to TRBJ2-5; 7 nucleotides match TRBD2. With 8 bases clipped from V and 5 bases from J, the junction kept 8 bases outside the gene matches. The CDR3 runs 13 residues. CDR1 is SNHLY and CDR2 is FYNNEI in the germline V gene. The CDR3 is CASPGLVGETQYF. The DNA of the CDR3 is TGTGCCAGCCCAGGACTAGTGGGGGAGACCCAGTACTTC. Based on the CDR3 plus reference TRBV2 and TRBJ2-5, the full variable domain is EPEVTQTPSHQVTQMGQEVILRCVPISNHLYFYWYRQILGQKVEFLVSFYNNEISEKSEIFDDQFSVERPDGSNFTLKIRSTKLEDSAMYFCASPGLVGETQYFGPGTRLLVL.

The chain has TRBV7-9 and TRBJ1-1; D gene uncertain. This CDR3 has 12 residues. Germline V gives CDR1 SEHNR, CDR2 FQNEAQ (reference sequence). Trimming took 3 bases from V and 1 from J, leaving 3 bases between them. The CDR3 DNA reads as TGTGCCAGCAGCTTGGAGAACACTGAAGCTTTCTTT. Encoded protein: CASSLENTEAFF.

The genes are TRBV13 and TRBJ2-3, with 7 bases fitting TRBD1. Losses at the gene ends were 1 base for V and 3 bases for J; bases not matched to a gene: 7. The CDR3 length is 16 residues. The germline CDR1 and CDR2 sequences are PRHDT and FYEKMQ (reference sequence). CDR3 coding DNA: TGTGCCAGCAGCTTAGAAGGCAGGGGGACGACAGATACGCAGTATTTT. Its translation is CASSLEGRGTTDTQYF.

DNA for the CDR3: TGTGCCACCAGCAGAGATAGTCTAGCAGGACGGTACGAGCAGTACTTC. Residues: CATSRDSLAGRYEQYF. V gene TRBV15 combines with J gene TRBJ2-7; D is possibly TRBD2 (5 bases). Trimming cost V 0 bases and J 4 bases, with 16 bases left between them. The V gene's germline CDR1 is LNHNV and CDR2 YYDKDF (reference sequence). The length of the CDR3 is 16 residues.

This clone came up once. The chain couples TRBV2 to TRBJ2-1; perhaps TRBD2 as D (5 bases). This CDR3 contains 17 residues. From germline, CDR1 is SNHLY and CDR2 FYNNEI. Trimming took off 2 bases at V and 5 bases at J, with 19 bases between the two ends. In DNA form, the CDR3 reads TGTGCCAGCAGTGAACAAGCACTATTGACGAGGGACAATGAGCAGTTCTTC. This translates into CASSEQALLTRDNEQFF.

The V call is TRBV2, the J call TRBJ2-5; 9 nucleotides agree with TRBD1. The CDR3 spans 16 residues. The V segment lost 5 bases and the J segment 0 bases; nucleotides outside the gene matches: 7. Germline CDR1 and CDR2: SNHLY and FYNNEI. This chain's CDR3 is CASSNGQGTYQETQYF. Here the CDR3 DNA reads TGTGCCAGCAGTAACGGACAGGGGACGTACCAAGAGACCCAGTACTTC.

The V call is TRBV5-4, the J call TRBJ2-1, with TRBD1 as a possible D gene (6 bases). The V gene lost 4 bases and the J gene lost 5 bases, with 19 bases spanning the gap. Germline V gene sequence: CDR1 SGHNT, CDR2 YYREEE (reference sequence). The CDR3 extends over 16 amino acids. CDR3 protein: CASSMVTGPGHNEQFF. DNA of the CDR3: TGTGCCAGCAGCATGGTCACAGGGCCGGGGCACAATGAGCAGTTCTTC.

This chain uses TRBV29-1 with TRBJ2-7; possibly TRBD1 for D (5 bases). The length of the CDR3 is 14 residues. Germline V lookup: CDR1 SQVTM, CDR2 ANQGSEA. V gave up 4 bases and J gave up 2 bases, with 15 bases separating them. The CDR3 loop reads CSVGGLQATYEQYF. The CDR3 DNA reads TGCAGCGTTGGCGGCCTACAGGCAACCTACGAGCAGTACTTC.

The chain employs TRBV27 and TRBJ2-7, with no clear D. Trimming stripped 6 bases from V and 4 bases from J, with 19 bases between. Germline V gives CDR1 MNHEY, CDR2 SMNVEV (reference sequence). CDR3 size: 15 residues. This CDR3 reads CASSYNPATRYEQYF. CDR3 bases: TGTGCCAGCAGCTACAACCCAGCGACGCGATACGAGCAGTACTTC.